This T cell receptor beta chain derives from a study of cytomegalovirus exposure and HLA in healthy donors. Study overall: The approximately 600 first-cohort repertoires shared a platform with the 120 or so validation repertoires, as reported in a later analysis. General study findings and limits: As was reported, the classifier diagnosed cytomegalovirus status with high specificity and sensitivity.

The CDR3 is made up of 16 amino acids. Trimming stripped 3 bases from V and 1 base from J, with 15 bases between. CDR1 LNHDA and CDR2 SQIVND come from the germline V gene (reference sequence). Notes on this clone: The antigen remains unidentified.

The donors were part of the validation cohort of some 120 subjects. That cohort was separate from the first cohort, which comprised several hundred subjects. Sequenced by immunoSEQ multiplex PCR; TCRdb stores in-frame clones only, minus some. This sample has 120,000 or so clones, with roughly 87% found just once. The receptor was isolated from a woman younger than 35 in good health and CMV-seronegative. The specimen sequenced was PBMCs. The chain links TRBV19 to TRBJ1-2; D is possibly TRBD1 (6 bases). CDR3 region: CASSMGRGGSNYGYTF. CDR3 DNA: TGTGCCAGTAGTATGGGCCGAGGGGGAAGTAACTATGGCTACACCTTC.